The next 19 T cell receptor beta chains were all read from a single sample in a study of CD8+ T cells in alopecia areata listed by TCRdb under 2018. The sample's time point label is to be understood as: around 4 weeks on oral tofacitinib. According to the study, the label for this sample's treatment or condition signals: oral pan-JAK inhibitor, 5-10 mg twice daily. The protocol used for the library was the immunoSEQ multiplex PCR assay. To provide template for TCR sequencing, every sample had RNA extracted and reverse transcribed into cDNA. TCRdb took over this immuneACCESS table, retaining in-frame rearrangements with V and J assigned. Such tables are incomplete; in checked studies, under half of the missing clones stem from an unresolved V gene, and the remainder is unexplained. This sample gives about 220,000 clones in total; under 60% of them show up just once. The ten most abundant clones make up 1.6% of the sample.

The starting material was CD4+ T cells sorted from blood, obtained at week 4, from a patient treated with tofacitinib. These receptor sequences come from a human donor with alopecia areata.

J is TRBJ2-2 and V is TRBV7-2; either TRBD1 or TRBD2 may fit D (5 bases each). There are 14 residues in the CDR3. Deletions cut 1 base from V and 4 bases from J, with 7 bases between. Germline assignment: CDR1 SGHTA and CDR2 FQGNSA. CDR3 DNA sequence: TGTGCCAGCAGCTTAGGGGGGACCACCGGGGAGCTGTTTTTT. Its protein product is CASSLGGTTGELFF. Based on the CDR3 plus reference TRBV7-2 and TRBJ2-2, the full variable domain is GAGVSQSPSNKVTEKGKDVELRCDPISGHTALYWYRQSLGQGLEFLIYFQGNSAPDKSGLPSDRFSAERTGGSVSTLTIQRTQQEDSAVYLCASSLGGTTGELFFGEGSRLTVL.

V usage is TRBV20-1 and J usage is TRBJ2-7; TRBD2 matches 7 bases. CDR1 is DFQATT, CDR2 SNEGSKA, per germline (reference sequence). The CDR3 runs 11 residues. Trimming took 6 bases from V and 3 from J; bases not matched to a gene: 2. In DNA form, the CDR3 reads TGCAGTGCCGAGCGGGGCTACGAGCAGTACTTC. Residues: CSAERGYEQYF.

V gene TRBV19 combines with J gene TRBJ2-7; D tentatively reads TRBD1 or TRBD2 (5 bases each). The length of the CDR3 is 14 residues. The germline CDR1 and CDR2 sequences are LNHDA and SQIVND (reference sequence). V lost 5 bases, J lost 3 bases, and 14 bases lay in between. The CDR3 loop is CASSRQGARYEQYF. The DNA of the CDR3 is TGTGCCAGTAGTCGCCAGGGAGCCCGCTACGAGCAGTACTTC.

The chain combines TRBV7-2 with TRBJ1-4; D is undetermined. V lost 6 bases and J 3 bases, leaving 14 bases between the germline ends. CDR3 length: 15 amino acids. Germline values: CDR1 SGHTA, CDR2 FQGNSA. In DNA, the CDR3 is TGTGCCAGCAGGGAGCAAACTGGGGCTAATGAAAAACTGTTTTTT. Translating it yields CASREQTGANEKLFF.

A note on this clone: Distinct nucleotide sequences in the sample also encode this CDR3. The gene calls are TRBV9 and TRBJ1-1; D gene ambiguous. The germline V and J ends were trimmed by 2 bases and 2 bases, with 7 bases remaining between them. Germline V gene sequence: CDR1 SGDLS, CDR2 YYNGEE. This CDR3 is 13 amino acids long. The CDR3 coding sequence is TGTGCCAGCAGCGTTGGACCAAACACTGAAGCTTTCTTT. This gives the protein CASSVGPNTEAFF.

This clone was detected a few times. V is TRBV7-3 and J is TRBJ2-2; 8 nucleotides match TRBD1. The CDR3 sequence is 17 residues long. Germline CDR1 SGHTA, CDR2 FQGTGA. The V segment lost 5 bases and the J segment 5 bases; nucleotides outside the gene matches: 13. The CDR3 DNA is TGTGCCAGCAGCCTACTCCCGACAGGGGTAGGGACCGGGGAGCTGTTTTTT. Protein: CASSLLPTGVGTGELFF.

Note on this clone: At one of its ends the junction is not consistent with the germline gene, which may arise from a read error. Other DNA sequences of this sample code for an identical CDR3. The chain has TRBV5-1 and TRBJ1-1, with unresolved D. The CDR3 runs to 11 residues. Germline lookup yields CDR1 SGHRS and CDR2 YFSETQ. Here the CDR3 reads CASSLNTEAFF. The CDR3 DNA sequence: TGCGCCAGCAGCTTGAATACTGAAGCTTTCTTT. The full variable domain, in which reference TRBV5-1 and TRBJ1-1 provide the parts outside the CDR3, is KAGVTQTPRYLIKTRGQQVTLSCSPISGHRSVSWYQQTPGQGLQFLFEYFSETQRNKGNFPGRFSGRQFSNSRSEMNVSTLELGDSALYLCASSLNTEAFFGQGTRLTVV.

As concerns this clone: No DNA is shown, since the ends of the CDR3 on it are uncertain; the CDR3 is the one TCRdb lists. This chain connects TRBV30 to TRBJ2-5; the table's D call, TRBD2, has no DNA check behind it. The CDR3 length is 11 residues, termini included. Germline CDR1 is GTSNPN and CDR2 is SVGIG (reference sequence). CDR3 protein: CAWSVGSGANF.

The CDR3 DNA is TGCAGCGCTTCCCCAAACATGGCGCACACTGAAGCTTTCTTT. Translated, it gives CSASPNMAHTEAFF. This chain joins TRBV29-1 and TRBJ1-1; D is unresolved. The germline V gene has CDR1 SQVTM and CDR2 ANQGSEA. CDR3 length equals 14 residues. The V and J ends lost 7 bases and 3 bases respectively, with 18 bases between them. Combining the CDR3 with reference TRBV29-1 and TRBJ1-1 gives the whole variable domain SAVISQKPSRDICQRGTSLTIQCQVDSQVTMMFWYRQQPGQSLTLIATANQGSEATYESGFVIDKFPISRPNLTFSTLTVSNMSPEDSSIYLCSASPNMAHTEAFFGQGTRLTVV.

The chain is built from TRBV29-1 and TRBJ1-2; D remains unclear. Trimming cost V 4 bases and J 7 bases, with 16 bases left between them. The CDR3 length is 13 residues. CDR1 and CDR2 (germline): SQVTM, ANQGSEA. CDR3 in amino acids: CSVVLQEGTGYTF. The CDR3 DNA reads TGCAGCGTTGTGTTGCAGGAGGGAACTGGCTACACCTTC.

The rearrangement links TRBV23-1 to TRBJ2-7, with D unresolved. TRBV23-1 has ORF status, its function being uncertain. The CDR3 contains 20 residues. Trimming stripped 6 bases from V and 0 bases from J, with 30 bases between. The CDR3 sequence: CASSHPDGSPRLSCSYEQYF. CDR3 nucleotide sequence: TGCGCCAGCAGCCATCCGGACGGCAGCCCAAGACTTAGTTGCTCCTACGAGCAGTACTTC.

Remarks on this clone: Within the sample, other DNA sequences also encode this same CDR3. The CDR3 DNA follows: TGCAGTGCCCTTCAAGAGACCCAGTACTTC. It encodes CSALQETQYF. The chain is built from TRBV20-1 and TRBJ2-5; D unresolved. The CDR3 sequence is 10 residues long. The germline V gene has CDR1 DFQATT and CDR2 SNEGSKA (reference sequence). The V end lost 6 bases, the J end lost 2 bases, and 4 bases lay between the germline ends.

The rearrangement uses TRBV2 and TRBJ2-3; the match to TRBD2 covers 13 bases. CDR3 length equals 18 residues. After removal of 6 bases from V and 0 bases from J, the junction contained 9 bases not matched to a gene. The germline V gene has CDR1 SNHLY and CDR2 FYNNEI. DNA of the CDR3: TGTGCCAGCAGGGAACTAGCGGGGGGGACACGAAGCACAGATACGCAGTATTTT. This codes for CASRELAGGTRSTDTQYF.

The chain carries TRBV29-1 and TRBJ1-1, with unresolved D. The CDR3 runs 12 residues. The ends were cut back, 4 bases at V and 0 bases at J, with 6 bases in the middle. Germline lookup yields CDR1 SQVTM and CDR2 ANQGSEA. This CDR3 is CSVAGLNTEAFF. Here the CDR3 DNA reads TGCAGCGTTGCGGGGTTGAACACTGAAGCTTTCTTT.

The V call is TRBV28, the J call TRBJ1-1, with D unclear. Trimming took 3 bases from V and 3 from J, leaving 5 bases between them. The CDR3 is 12 amino acids. Per germline, CDR1 MDHEN and CDR2 SYDVKM. In DNA, the CDR3 is TGTGCCAGCAGTTTTCGGGACACTGAAGCTTTCTTT. Its translation: CASSFRDTEAFF.

V gene TRBV7-9 combines with J gene TRBJ2-7; D remains ambiguous. This CDR3 is built from 14 residues. V lost 3 bases, J lost 3 bases, and 12 bases lay in between. Germline V gene lookup returns CDR1 SEHNR and CDR2 FQNEAQ (reference sequence). CDR3 in amino acids: CASSFLAPRYEQYF. The CDR3 nucleotides read TGTGCCAGCAGCTTCTTGGCGCCTCGCTACGAGCAGTACTTC.

The chain couples TRBV11-3 to TRBJ1-1; D is possibly TRBD1 (5 bases). Germline V lookup: CDR1 SGHNT, CDR2 YENEEA. V was cut by 3 bases and J by 0 bases, with 11 bases left in between. The CDR3 has 15 amino acids. The DNA for the CDR3 is TGTGCCAGCAGCTTTGGGGCGATGATGAACACTGAAGCTTTCTTT. Translating gives CASSFGAMMNTEAFF.

V and J are TRBV29-1 and TRBJ2-1; 7 bases are a match to TRBD1. The CDR3 covers 12 residues. Germline-derived CDR1 and CDR2 are SQVTM and ANQGSEA. V lost 7 bases to trimming and J lost 4 bases; unmatched junction nucleotides: 4. The CDR3 sequence: CSAGQLYNEQFF. The CDR3 nucleotides read TGCAGCGCGGGACAGTTATACAATGAGCAGTTCTTC.

This rearrangement joins TRBV4-1 to TRBJ1-1; tentative D call: TRBD1 (5 bases). The CDR3 length is 14 residues. The V end lost 0 bases, the J end lost 5 bases, and 10 bases lay between the germline ends. Germline lookup yields CDR1 MGHRA and CDR2 YSYEKL. DNA for the CDR3: TGCGCCAGCAGCCAAGATTCGGGGGTAACTGAAGCTTTCTTT. Protein: CASSQDSGVTEAFF.